The subject of this entry is one T cell receptor beta chain. The repertoire was sequenced with immunoSEQ multiplex PCR; TCRdb's copy has only in-frame clones and lacks some. The table lists about 160,000 clones, around 77% of them singletons. The record originates from a study of blood T cell repertoires in COVID-19. Across the study: Researchers got acute and convalescent COVID-19 samples from the United States, Italy and Spain. T cells, B-cell-depleted T cells, or PBMCs provided the cDNA or gDNA that served as material.

The length of the CDR3 is 13 residues. CDR1 is SGHAT and CDR2 is FQNNGV in the germline V gene. V was clipped by 5 bases and J by 1 base, with 8 bases between them. Input material: peripheral blood. This TCR was recovered from a man in his 70s with acute or convalescent COVID-19. This rearrangement joins TRBV11-2 to TRBJ1-1; D unresolved. As DNA, the CDR3 is TGTGCCAGCAGCGCTATCACGAACACTGAAGCTTTCTTT. Translation gives CASSAITNTEAFF.